This T cell receptor beta chain originates from a study of blood T cell repertoires in COVID-19. Method: immunoSEQ multiplex PCR; TCRdb's copy keeps in-frame clones and lacks some. The data show some 270,000 clones, more than 80% seen once. The V gene end was trimmed by 6 bases and the J gene end by 0 bases; junction bases not matched to a gene: 8. The CDR3 has 16 residues. Germline loops: CDR1 ENHRY, CDR2 SYGVKD. Specimen: PBMCs or T cells enriched from blood (not recorded which). J is TRBJ2-1 and V is TRBV10-3; 7 nucleotides line up with TRBD2. The origin of this receptor is a woman aged 25-40 years with acute COVID-19. This CDR3 is CAISEREARSYNEQFF. CDR3 DNA: TGTGCCATCAGCGAACGGGAGGCCCGCTCCTACAATGAGCAGTTCTTC.